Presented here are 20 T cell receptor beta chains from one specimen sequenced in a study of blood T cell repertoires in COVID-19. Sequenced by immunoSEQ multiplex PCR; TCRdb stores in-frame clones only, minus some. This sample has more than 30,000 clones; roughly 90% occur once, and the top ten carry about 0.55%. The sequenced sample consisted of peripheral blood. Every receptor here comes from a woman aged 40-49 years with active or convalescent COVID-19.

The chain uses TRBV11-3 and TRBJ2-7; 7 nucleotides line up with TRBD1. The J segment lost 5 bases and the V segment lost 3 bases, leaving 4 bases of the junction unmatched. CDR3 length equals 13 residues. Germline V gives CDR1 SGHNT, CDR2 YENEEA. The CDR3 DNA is TGTGCCAGCAGCTTGAACAGGGGTCACGAGCAGTACTTC. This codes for CASSLNRGHEQYF.

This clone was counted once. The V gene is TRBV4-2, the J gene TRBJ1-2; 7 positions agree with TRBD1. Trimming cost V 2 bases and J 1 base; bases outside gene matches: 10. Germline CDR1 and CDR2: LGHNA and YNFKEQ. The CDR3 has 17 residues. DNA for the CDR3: TGTGCCAGCAGCCAACGCCTGGGACAGAGTTTTAACTATGGCTACACCTTC. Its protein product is CASSQRLGQSFNYGYTF.

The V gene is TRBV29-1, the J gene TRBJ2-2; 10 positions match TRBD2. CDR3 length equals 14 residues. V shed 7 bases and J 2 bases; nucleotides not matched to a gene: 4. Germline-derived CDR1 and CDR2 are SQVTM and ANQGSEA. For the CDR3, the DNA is TGCAGCGCCGGACTAGCGGTTAACACCGGGGAGCTGTTTTTT. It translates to CSAGLAVNTGELFF.

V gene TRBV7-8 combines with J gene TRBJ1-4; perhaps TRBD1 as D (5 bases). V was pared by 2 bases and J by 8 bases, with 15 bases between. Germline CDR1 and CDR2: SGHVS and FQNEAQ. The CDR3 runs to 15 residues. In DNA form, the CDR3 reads TGTGCCAGCAGCTTACGCCTGGGGCTAAGGGAAAAACTGTTTTTT. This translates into CASSLRLGLREKLFF.

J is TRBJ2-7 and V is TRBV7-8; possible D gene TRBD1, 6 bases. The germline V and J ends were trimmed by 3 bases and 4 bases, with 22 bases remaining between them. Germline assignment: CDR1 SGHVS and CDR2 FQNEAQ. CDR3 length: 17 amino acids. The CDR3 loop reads CASSFSSAQGLSYEQYF. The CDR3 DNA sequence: TGTGCCAGCAGCTTCTCTTCAGCACAGGGTTTATCGTACGAGCAGTACTTC.

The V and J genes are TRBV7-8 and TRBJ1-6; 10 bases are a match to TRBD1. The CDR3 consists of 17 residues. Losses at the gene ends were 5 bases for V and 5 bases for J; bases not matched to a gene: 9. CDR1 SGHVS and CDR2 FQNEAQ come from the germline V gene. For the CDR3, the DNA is TGTGCCAGCAGCGTCCGGGACAGGGGTTTGAATAATTCACCCCTCCACTTT. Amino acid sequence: CASSVRDRGLNNSPLHF.

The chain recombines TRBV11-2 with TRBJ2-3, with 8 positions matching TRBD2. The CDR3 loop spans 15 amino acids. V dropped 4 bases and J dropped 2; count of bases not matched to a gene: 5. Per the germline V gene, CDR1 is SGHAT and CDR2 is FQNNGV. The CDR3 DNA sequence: TGTGCCAGCAGCTCACTAGCGGAATACACAGATACGCAGTATTTT. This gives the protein CASSSLAEYTDTQYF.

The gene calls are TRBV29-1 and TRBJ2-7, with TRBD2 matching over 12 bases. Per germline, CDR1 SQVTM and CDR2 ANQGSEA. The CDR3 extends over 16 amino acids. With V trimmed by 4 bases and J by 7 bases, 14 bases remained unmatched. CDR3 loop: CSVGRDTSGRSGEQYF. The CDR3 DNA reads TGCAGCGTTGGCAGGGACACTAGCGGGAGGTCTGGTGAGCAGTACTTC.

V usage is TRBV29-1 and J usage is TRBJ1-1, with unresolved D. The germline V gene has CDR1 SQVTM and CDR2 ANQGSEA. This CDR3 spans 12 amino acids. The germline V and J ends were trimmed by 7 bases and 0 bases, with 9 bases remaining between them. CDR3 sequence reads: CSGESMNTEAFF. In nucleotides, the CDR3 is TGCAGCGGGGAGTCCATGAACACTGAAGCTTTCTTT. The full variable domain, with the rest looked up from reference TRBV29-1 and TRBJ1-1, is SAVISQKPSRDICQRGTSLTIQCQVDSQVTMMFWYRQQPGQSLTLIATANQGSEATYESGFVIDKFPISRPNLTFSTLTVSNMSPEDSSIYLCSGESMNTEAFFGQGTRLTVV.

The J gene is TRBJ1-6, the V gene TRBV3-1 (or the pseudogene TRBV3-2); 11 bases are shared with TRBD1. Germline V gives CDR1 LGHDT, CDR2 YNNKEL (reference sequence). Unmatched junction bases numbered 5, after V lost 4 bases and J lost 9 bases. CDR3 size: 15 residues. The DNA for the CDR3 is TGTGCCAGCAGCCCACGGACAGGGGGCACTTCACCCCTCCACTTT. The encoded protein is CASSPRTGGTSPLHF.

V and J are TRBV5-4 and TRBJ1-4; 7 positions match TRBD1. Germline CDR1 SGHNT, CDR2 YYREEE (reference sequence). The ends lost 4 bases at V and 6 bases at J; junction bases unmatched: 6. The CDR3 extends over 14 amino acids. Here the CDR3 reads CASSLTGVDEKLFF. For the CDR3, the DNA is TGTGCCAGCAGCCTAACAGGGGTCGATGAAAAACTGTTTTTT.

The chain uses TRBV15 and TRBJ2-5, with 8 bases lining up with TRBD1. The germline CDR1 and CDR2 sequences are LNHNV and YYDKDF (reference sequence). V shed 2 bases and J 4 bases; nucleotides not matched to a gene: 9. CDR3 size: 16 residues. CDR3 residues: CATSRSTGGRSETQYF. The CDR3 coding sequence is TGTGCCACCAGCAGATCAACAGGGGGTCGGTCAGAGACCCAGTACTTC.

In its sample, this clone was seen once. CDR3 nucleotides: TGTGCCAGCAGTACTCGTCCGGGGGGTGGCACTGAAGCTTTCTTT. Translating it yields CASSTRPGGGTEAFF. The V and J genes are TRBV2 and TRBJ1-1, with D perhaps matching TRBD1 (5 bases). The CDR3 loop spans 15 amino acids. V gave up 5 bases and J gave up 4 bases, with 17 bases separating them. Germline loops: CDR1 SNHLY, CDR2 FYNNEI. The full variable domain, its missing parts supplied by reference TRBV2 and TRBJ1-1, is EPEVTQTPSHQVTQMGQEVILRCVPISNHLYFYWYRQILGQKVEFLVSFYNNEISEKSEIFDDQFSVERPDGSNFTLKIRSTKLEDSAMYFCASSTRPGGGTEAFFGQGTRLTVV.

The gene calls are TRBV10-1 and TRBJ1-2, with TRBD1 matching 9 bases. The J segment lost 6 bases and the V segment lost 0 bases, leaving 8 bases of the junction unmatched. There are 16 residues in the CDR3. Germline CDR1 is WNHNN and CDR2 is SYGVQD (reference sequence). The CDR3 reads CASSESTGQGLNGYTF. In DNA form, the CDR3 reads TGCGCCAGCAGTGAGTCGACGGGACAGGGCTTGAATGGCTACACCTTC.

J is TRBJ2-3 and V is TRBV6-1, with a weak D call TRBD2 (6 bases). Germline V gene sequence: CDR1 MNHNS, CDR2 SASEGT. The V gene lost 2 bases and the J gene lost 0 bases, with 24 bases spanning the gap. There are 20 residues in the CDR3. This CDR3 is CASSELAGQGGVTSTDTQYF. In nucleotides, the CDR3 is TGTGCCAGCAGTGAATTGGCAGGGCAAGGAGGGGTGACTAGCACAGATACGCAGTATTTT.

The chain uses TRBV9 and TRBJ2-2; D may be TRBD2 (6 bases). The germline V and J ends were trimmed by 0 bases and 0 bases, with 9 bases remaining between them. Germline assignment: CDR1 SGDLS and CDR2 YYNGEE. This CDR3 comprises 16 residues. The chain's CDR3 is CASSVVSGPNTGELFF. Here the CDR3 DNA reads TGTGCCAGCAGCGTAGTCAGCGGGCCGAACACCGGGGAGCTGTTTTTT.

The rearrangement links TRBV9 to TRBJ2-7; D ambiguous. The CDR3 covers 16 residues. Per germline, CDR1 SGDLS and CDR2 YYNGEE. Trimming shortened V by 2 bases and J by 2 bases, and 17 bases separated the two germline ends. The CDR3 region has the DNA TGTGCCAGCAGCGTCCCAGCGCGGCCTGAAACCTACGAGCAGTACTTC. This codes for CASSVPARPETYEQYF.

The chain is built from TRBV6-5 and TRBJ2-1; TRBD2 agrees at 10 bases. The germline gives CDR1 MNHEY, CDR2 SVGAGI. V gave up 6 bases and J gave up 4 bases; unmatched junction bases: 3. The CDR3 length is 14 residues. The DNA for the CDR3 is TGTGCCAGCAGCCTAGCGGGGGAGTACAATGAGCAGTTCTTC. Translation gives CASSLAGEYNEQFF.

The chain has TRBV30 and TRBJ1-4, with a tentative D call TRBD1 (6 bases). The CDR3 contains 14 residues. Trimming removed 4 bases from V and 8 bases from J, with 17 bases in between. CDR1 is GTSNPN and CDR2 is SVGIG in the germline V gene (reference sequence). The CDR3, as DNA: TGTGCCTGGAACTGGGGAGGGGGGATGGAAAAACTGTTTTTT. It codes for CAWNWGGGMEKLFF.

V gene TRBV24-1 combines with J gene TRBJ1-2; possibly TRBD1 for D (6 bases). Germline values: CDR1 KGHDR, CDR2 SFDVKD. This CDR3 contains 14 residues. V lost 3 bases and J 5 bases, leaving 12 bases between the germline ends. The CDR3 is CATSDTGRGYGYTF. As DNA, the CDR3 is TGTGCCACCAGTGATACAGGGCGAGGGTATGGCTACACCTTC.